This T cell receptor delta chain was profiled in a study of gammadelta T cells in human blood (TCRdb year 2020). About this clone itself: Its cognate antigen has yet to be identified. With a far larger clone one base away, a read error is the likely cause.

Overall study outcomes, separate from this receptor: According to the study, polyclonal expansion of innate gamma-delta T cells right after birth appeared to be driven by microbial exposure.

Library generation was performed with RT-PCR. The sample was run on an Illumina MiSeq. TCRdb called clones from the public reads with CATT, and repeated DNA sequences were later combined into one row. A total of approximately 470 delta-chain clones appear in this sample, over 40% of them only once. The ten largest clones capture 50% to 65% of the sample. CDR1 and CDR2 are read off the germline V gene as GEAIGNYY and EKD. The CDR3, cysteine through phenylalanine, is 19 amino acids long. Only the CDR3 region is kept as DNA, spanning 57 bases read in frame from base 1. This TCR derives from a human donor. The sequenced sample consisted of Vgamma9Vdelta2 gamma-delta T cells from adult blood. The V gene is TRDV2 and the J gene is TRDJ1, and TRDD3 aligns with 10 junction nucleotides. CDR3 loop: CACDTISYGTGGLSDKRIF. The nucleotide sequence reads as follows: TGTGCCTGTGACACAATTTCCTACGGTACTGGGGGATTATCCGATAAACGCATCTTT.